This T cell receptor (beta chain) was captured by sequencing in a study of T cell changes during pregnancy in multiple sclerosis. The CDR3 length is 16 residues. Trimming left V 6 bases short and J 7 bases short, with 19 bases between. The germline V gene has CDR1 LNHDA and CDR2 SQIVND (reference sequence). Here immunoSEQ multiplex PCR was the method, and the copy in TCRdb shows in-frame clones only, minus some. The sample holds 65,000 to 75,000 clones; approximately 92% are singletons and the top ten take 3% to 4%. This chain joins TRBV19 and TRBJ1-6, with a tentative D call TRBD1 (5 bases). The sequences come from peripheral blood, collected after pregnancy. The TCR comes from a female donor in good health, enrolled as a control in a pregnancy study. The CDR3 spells CASSTGAGGANSPLHF. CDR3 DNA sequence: TGTGCCAGTAGCACCGGTGCGGGGGGAGCGAATTCACCCCTCCACTTT.